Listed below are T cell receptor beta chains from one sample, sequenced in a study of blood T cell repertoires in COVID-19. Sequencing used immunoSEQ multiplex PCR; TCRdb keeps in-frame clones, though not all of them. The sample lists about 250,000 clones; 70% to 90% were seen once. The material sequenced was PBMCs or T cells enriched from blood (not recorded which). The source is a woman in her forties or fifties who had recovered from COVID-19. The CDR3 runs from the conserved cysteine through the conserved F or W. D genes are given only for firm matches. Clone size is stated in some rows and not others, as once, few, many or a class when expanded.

TGTGCCAGTAGTACACCCACCGGGACACGCACTGAAGCTTTCTTT	CASSTPTGTRTEAFF	TRBJ1-1	TRBV19	NA	once
TGTGCCAGCTCACCTGGGACTCCTGCAACTAATGAAAAACTGTTTTTT	CASSPGTPATNEKLFF	TRBJ1-4	TRBV18	NA	NA
TGCGCCAGCAGCTCCGGGGAGACGAACACTGAAGCTTTCTTT	CASSSGETNTEAFF	TRBJ1-1	TRBV5-1	NA	NA
TGTGCCAGCAGCGTCACAGGCAATAATGAAAAACTGTTTTTT	CASSVTGNNEKLFF	TRBJ1-4	TRBV9	NA	NA
TGTGCCAGCAGCTTGGCCCGGGAGACCCAGTACTTC	CASSLARETQYF	TRBJ2-5	TRBV5-4	NA	NA
TGTGCCAGTAGTCCGCGGGGACAGGAAAAGAACTATGGCTACACCTTC	CASSPRGQEKNYGYTF	TRBJ1-2	TRBV19	TRBD1	NA
TGTGCCAGCAGAAATCCGGGACTCTCCTACGAGCAGTACTTC	CASRNPGLSYEQYF	TRBJ2-7	TRBV28	NA	NA
TGTGCCAGCAGCTTGAAACTAGCGGGAGGGCCGGGGGCCAACGTCCTGACTTTC	CASSLKLAGGPGANVLTF	TRBJ2-6	TRBV5-6	TRBD2	NA
TGTGCCAGCAGCCCCAGACAGGGAGCCTACGAGCAGTACTTC	CASSPRQGAYEQYF	TRBJ2-7	TRBV14	TRBD1	NA
TGTGCCAGCAGCTTGGACAGGGCTGGAAACACCATATATTTT	CASSLDRAGNTIYF	TRBJ1-3	TRBV5-8	NA	NA
TGTGCCACCAGCAGATGGGGTGGCGGTGGAGGGAATCAGCCCCAGCATTTT	CATSRWGGGGGNQPQHF	TRBJ1-5	TRBV15	NA	NA
TGCGCCAGCAGCCGCCCGCCCGCTAGCGGGAGTTACGAGCAGTACTTC	CASSRPPASGSYEQYF	TRBJ2-7	TRBV4-1	TRBD2	NA
TGTGCCAGCAGTTCCCCGACAGGGGCCTCGAACACCGGGGAGCTGTTTTTT	CASSSPTGASNTGELFF	TRBJ2-2	TRBV28	TRBD1	NA
TGTGCCAGCAGTTTATGGTCTAGCGGGAGTCTCGGGAGGAATGAGCAGTTCTTC	CASSLWSSGSLGRNEQFF	TRBJ2-1	TRBV28	TRBD2	NA
TGTGCCAGCAGTTCGGTGAGCACAGATACGCAGTATTTT	CASSSVSTDTQYF	TRBJ2-3	TRBV28	NA	once
TGTGCCAGCAGTGAAGCGGCTGCCGTCTATGGCTACACCTTC	CASSEAAAVYGYTF	TRBJ1-2	TRBV6-1	NA	NA